This TCR beta chain was profiled in a study of T cell repertoires in cytomegalovirus infection. The overall study: A matching HLA type, together with CMV infection, was signaled by public TCR beta signatures.

CDR1 DFQATT and CDR2 SNEGSKA come from the germline V gene (reference sequence). V lost 6 bases, J lost 5 bases, and 16 bases lay in between. The CDR3 is 13 amino acids. This clonotype has a single count. Its antigen is currently unknown. Study-wide points: Totalled public TCR beta family frequency picked out people who carried CMV plus the relevant HLA. In two of eight donors, the top clonotype was HLA-C-restricted CMV-specific.

TCRdb recomputed calls from the reads with MiXCR, one row per CDR3 protein. Found here are hundreds of thousands of distinct CDR3 sequences, roughly 15% of them singletons; the top ten hold around 12%. The origin of this receptor is a human donor in good health (CMV status not recorded). Some clones in this sample may be carry-over from other donors' samples. This rearrangement joins TRBV20-1 to TRBJ1-2; D perhaps matches TRBD1 (6 bases). Specimen: PBMCs. The DNA of the CDR3 is TGCAGTGCCCAGATGGGGGGGCGATATGGCTACACCTTC. This sequence encodes CSAQMGGRYGYTF.